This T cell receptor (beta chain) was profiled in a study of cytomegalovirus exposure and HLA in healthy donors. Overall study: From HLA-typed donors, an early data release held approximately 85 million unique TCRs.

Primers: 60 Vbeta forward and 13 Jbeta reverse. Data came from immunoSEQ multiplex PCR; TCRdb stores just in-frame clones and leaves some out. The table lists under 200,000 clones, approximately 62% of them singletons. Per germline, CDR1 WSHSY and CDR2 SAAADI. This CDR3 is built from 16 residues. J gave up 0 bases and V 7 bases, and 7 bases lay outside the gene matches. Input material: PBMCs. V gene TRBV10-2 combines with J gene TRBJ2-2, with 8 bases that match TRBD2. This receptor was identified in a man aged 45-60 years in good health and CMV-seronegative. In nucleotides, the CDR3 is TGCGCCAGCACCTTTAGCGGGACCCCGAACACCGGGGAGCTGTTTTTT. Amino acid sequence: CASTFSGTPNTGELFF.